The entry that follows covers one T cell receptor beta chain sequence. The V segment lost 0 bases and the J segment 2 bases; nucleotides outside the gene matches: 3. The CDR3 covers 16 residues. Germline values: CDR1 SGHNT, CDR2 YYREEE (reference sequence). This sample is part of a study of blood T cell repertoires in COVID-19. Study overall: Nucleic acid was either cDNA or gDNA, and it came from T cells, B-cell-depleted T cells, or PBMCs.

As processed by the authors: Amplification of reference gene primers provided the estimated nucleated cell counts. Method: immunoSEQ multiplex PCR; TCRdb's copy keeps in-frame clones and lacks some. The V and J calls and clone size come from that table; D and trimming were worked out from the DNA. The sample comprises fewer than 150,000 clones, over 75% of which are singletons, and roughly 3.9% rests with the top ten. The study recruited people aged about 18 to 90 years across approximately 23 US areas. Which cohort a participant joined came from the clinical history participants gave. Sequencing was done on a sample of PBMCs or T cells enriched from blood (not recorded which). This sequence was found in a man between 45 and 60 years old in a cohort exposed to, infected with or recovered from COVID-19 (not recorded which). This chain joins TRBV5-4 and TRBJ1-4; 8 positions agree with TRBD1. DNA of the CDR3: TGTGCCAGCAGCTTGGAATGGACAGGGACTAATGAAAAACTGTTTTTT. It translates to CASSLEWTGTNEKLFF.